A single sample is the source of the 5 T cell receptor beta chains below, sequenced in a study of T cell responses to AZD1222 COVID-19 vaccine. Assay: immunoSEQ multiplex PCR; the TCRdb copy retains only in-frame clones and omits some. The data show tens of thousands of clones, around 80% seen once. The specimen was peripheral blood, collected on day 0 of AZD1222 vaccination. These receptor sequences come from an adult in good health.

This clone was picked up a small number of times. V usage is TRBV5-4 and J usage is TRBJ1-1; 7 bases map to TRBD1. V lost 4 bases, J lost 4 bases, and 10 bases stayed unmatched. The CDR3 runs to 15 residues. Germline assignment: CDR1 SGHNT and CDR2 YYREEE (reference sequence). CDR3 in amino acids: CASSQSTGSTTEAFF. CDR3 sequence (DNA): TGTGCCAGCAGCCAGTCGACAGGGTCGACCACTGAAGCTTTCTTT.

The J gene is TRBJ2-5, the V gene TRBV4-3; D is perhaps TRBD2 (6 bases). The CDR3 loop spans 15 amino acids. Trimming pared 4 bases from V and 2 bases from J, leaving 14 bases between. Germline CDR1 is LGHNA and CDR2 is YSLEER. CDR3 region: CASSRAGGPQETQYF. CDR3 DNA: TGCGCCAGCAGCCGTGCCGGGGGACCTCAAGAGACCCAGTACTTC.

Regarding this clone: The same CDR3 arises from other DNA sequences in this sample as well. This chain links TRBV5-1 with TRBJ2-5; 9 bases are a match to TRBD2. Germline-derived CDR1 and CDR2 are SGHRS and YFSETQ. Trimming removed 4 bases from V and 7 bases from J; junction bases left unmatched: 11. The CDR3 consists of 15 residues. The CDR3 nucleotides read TGCGCCAGCAGCCGGGGGAGCGGGGGGCGGCGGACCCAGTACTTC. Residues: CASSRGSGGRRTQYF.

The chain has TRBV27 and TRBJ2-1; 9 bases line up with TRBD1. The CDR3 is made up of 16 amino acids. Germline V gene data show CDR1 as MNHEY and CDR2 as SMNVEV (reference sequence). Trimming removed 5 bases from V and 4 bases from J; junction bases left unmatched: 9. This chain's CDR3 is CASSNPTGGYYNEQFF. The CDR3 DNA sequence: TGTGCCAGCAGTAATCCGACAGGGGGGTATTACAATGAGCAGTTCTTC.

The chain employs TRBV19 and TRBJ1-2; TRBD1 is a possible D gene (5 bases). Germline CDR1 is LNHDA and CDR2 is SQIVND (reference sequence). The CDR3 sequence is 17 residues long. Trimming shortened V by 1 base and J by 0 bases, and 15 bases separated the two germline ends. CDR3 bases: TGTGCCAGTAGTATAGCCCGGGGGACGCTTGCTAACTATGGCTACACCTTC. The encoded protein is CASSIARGTLANYGYTF. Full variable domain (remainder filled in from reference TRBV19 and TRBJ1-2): DGGITQSPKYLFRKEGQNVTLSCEQNLNHDAMYWYRQDPGQGLRLIYYSQIVNDFQKGDIAEGYSVSREKKESFPLTVTSAQKNPTAFYLCASSIARGTLANYGYTFGSGTRLTVV.